The source of this T cell receptor (beta chain) is a study of cytomegalovirus exposure and HLA in healthy donors. Findings and limits, study-wide: There were some V segments, including TRBV6-2 and TRBV6-3, excluded as indistinguishable. Versus the approximately 720-donor mean, an Asian-associated ancestry cluster reportedly showed fewer N-insertions in a later analysis.

PCR involved 60 Vbeta and 13 Jbeta primers. Assay: immunoSEQ multiplex PCR; the TCRdb copy retains only in-frame clones and omits some. The sample carries tens of thousands of clones, about nine tenths recorded once. The CDR3 consists of 15 residues. V was pared by 8 bases and J by 1 base, with 17 bases between. The germline V gene encodes CDR1 KGHSH and CDR2 LQKENI. A note on this clone: Its antigen is not identified. The sample holds other DNA sequences that translate to the same CDR3.

Sequenced input: PBMCs. This sequence originates from a woman in her thirties or forties in good health and CMV-seropositive. V and J are TRBV18 and TRBJ1-1, with TRBD1 as a possible D gene (5 bases). The CDR3 bases are TGTGCCAGCACAGGACGGAGACCTTCGAACACTGAAGCTTTCTTT. Protein sequence: CASTGRRPSNTEAFF.